The clone carrying this T cell receptor beta chain was counted at least ten times. As yet, its antigen is unknown. Reverse transcribing all isolated RNA meant expressed TCRB transcripts were sequenced. The repertoire was sequenced with immunoSEQ multiplex PCR; TCRdb's copy has only in-frame clones and lacks some. The sample yields about 390,000 clones, 9.6% seen once. The data derive from a study of beta chain features in type 1 diabetes. Regarding the study as a whole: Moderately but significantly shorter TCRB CDR3s were found in Type 1 diabetes patients in all four CD4+ subsets.

The receptor was derived from a young man with type 1 diabetes. The specimen sequenced was central memory CD4+ T cells from blood.

The chain's CDR3 is CASSSDRASGNTIYF. CDR3 in DNA: TGTGCCAGCAGCTCTGACAGGGCTTCTGGAAACACCATATATTTT. The rearrangement links TRBV7-9 to TRBJ1-3; 7 nucleotides match TRBD1. V gave up 4 bases and J gave up 1 base; unmatched junction bases: 4. Germline V gene lookup returns CDR1 SEHNR and CDR2 FQNEAQ (reference sequence). The CDR3 totals 15 residues.